The T cell receptor beta chain described here comes from a study of blood T cells in healthy people across ages. On the study more broadly: Using template switching, researchers captured about one barcoded beta molecule for each two T cells.

Concerning this clonotype itself: The target antigen is unknown.

This CDR3 spans 14 amino acids. The V end lost 5 bases, the J end lost 0 bases, and 9 bases lay between the germline ends. Germline V gene data show CDR1 as MNHEY and CDR2 as SVGAGI. Findings and limits, study-wide: The study lacked donor CMV status, which possibly confounded expanded clonotype changes.

A J-beta primer mix and a sample-barcoded 5' primer were used in a second PCR of roughly 6 to 12 cycles. Each cDNA was tagged by a template-switch adaptor containing 12 random nucleotides. TCRdb re-derived calls from the 5' RACE reads in MiXCR, one entry per CDR3 protein. The profile shows about 760,000 distinct CDR3 sequences, about 61% of them singletons. The V and J genes are TRBV6-5 and TRBJ2-3; no reliable D call. The clonotype originates from a man aged 35 to 55 in good health. Source material: blood. CDR3 sequence: CASSPPYSTDTQYF. The CDR3 coding sequence is TGTGCCAGCAGTCCCCCCTATAGCACAGATACGCAGTATTTT.